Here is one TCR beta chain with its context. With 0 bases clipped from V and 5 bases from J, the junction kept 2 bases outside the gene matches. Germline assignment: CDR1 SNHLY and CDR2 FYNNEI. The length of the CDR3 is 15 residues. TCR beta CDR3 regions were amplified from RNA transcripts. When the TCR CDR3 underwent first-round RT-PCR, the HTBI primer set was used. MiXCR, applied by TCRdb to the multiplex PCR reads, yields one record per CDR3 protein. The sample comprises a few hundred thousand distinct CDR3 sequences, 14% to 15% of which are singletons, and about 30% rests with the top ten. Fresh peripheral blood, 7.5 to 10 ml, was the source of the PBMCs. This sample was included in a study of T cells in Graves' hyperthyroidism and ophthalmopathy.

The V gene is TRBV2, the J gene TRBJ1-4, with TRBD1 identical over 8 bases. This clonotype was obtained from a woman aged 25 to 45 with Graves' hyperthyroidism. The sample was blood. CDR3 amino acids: CASSEARDRNEKLFF. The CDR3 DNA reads TGTGCCAGCAGTGAAGCTCGGGACAGGAATGAAAAACTGTTTTTT.